This record concerns one T cell receptor (beta chain) sequence. The antigen is undetermined. The length of the CDR3 is 15 residues. PCR was performed a second time for about 6 to 12 cycles using a sample-barcoded 5' primer and a J-beta primer mix. Carrying 12 random nucleotides, a template-switch adaptor labeled each individual cDNA molecule. TCRdb redid the calling of the 5' RACE reads with MiXCR, one entry per CDR3 protein. The sample holds approximately 1,000,000 distinct CDR3 sequences, roughly two fifths seen once. The data stem from a study of blood T cells in healthy people across ages. Across the whole study: About one barcoded beta molecule per two T cells was the capture yield of template switching. Study-level points and caveats: Greater diversity and more naive CD4+ cells were seen in long-lived donors than in aged donors. Diversity of TCR beta per million T cells declined in a roughly linear way with age.

The sample taken for sequencing was blood. The chain combines TRBV12-3 or TRBV12-4 with TRBJ2-1, with D tentatively TRBD1 or TRBD2 (7 bases each). The J call is uncertain, as TRBJ2-7 better fits the DNA end. This receptor was taken from a man aged 18 to 35 in good health. The CDR3 sequence: CASSPPQGDYNEQYF. CDR3 DNA sequence: TGTGCCAGCAGTCCTCCCCAGGGGGACTACAATGAGCAGTACTTC.